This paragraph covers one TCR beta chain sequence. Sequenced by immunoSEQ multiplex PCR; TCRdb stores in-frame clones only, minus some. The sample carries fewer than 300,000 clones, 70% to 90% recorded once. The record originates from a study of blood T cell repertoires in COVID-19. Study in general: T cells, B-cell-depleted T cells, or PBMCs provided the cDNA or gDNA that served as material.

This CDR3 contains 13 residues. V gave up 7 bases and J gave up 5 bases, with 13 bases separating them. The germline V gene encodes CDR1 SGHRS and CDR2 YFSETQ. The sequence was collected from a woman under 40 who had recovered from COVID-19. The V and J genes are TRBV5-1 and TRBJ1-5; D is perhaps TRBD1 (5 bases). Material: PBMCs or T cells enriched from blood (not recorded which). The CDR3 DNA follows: TGCGCCAGCGCGCGGGGGGTCGATCAGCCCCAGCATTTT. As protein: CASARGVDQPQHF. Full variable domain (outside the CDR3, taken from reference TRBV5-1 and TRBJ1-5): KAGVTQTPRYLIKTRGQQVTLSCSPISGHRSVSWYQQTPGQGLQFLFEYFSETQRNKGNFPGRFSGRQFSNSRSEMNVSTLELGDSALYLCASARGVDQPQHFGDGTRLSIL.